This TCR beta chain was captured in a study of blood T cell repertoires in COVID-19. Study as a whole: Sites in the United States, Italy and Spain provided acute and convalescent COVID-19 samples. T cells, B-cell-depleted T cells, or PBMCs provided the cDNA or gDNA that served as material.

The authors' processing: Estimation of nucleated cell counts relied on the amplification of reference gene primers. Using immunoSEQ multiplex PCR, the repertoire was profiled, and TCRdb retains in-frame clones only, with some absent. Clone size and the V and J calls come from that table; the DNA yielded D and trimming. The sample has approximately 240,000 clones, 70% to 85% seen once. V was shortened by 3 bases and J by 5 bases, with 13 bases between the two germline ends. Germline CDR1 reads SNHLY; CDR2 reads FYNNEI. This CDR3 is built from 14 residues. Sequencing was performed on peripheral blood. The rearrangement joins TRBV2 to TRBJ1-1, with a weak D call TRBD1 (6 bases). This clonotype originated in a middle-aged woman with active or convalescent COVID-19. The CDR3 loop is CASSDRGGATEAFF. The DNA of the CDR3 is TGTGCCAGCAGTGATCGTGGGGGGGCAACTGAAGCTTTCTTT.